The sample holds a few counts of the clone carrying this TCR beta chain. Its antigen is not known. At one end, the junction sequence differs from germline, possibly due to a read error. TCRdb keeps only in-frame clones here, not all; method: immunoSEQ multiplex PCR. The table has about 43,000 clones, around three quarters seen once; the top ten hold 10% to 11%. Using viral peptide pools, the ViraFEST assay grew out antigen-specific CD4+ T cells prior to sequencing. Having been cultured for approximately ten days, the cells underwent CD4+ T cell isolation. Negative nucleocapsid antibody tests before and after vaccination confirmed no previous SARS-CoV-2 infection. The data were taken from a study of vaccination effects on CD4 cells after COVID-19. Study-wide results and caveats: No early post-infection timepoints were available in the study, which also included few convalescent patients. Pronounced clonal contraction occurred in clones induced by infection and by vaccine late after vaccination.

The CDR3 is 11 residues long. The germline V gene has CDR1 MNHNS and CDR2 SASEGT. The clonotype comes from a human donor who received a COVID-19 vaccine. V is TRBV6-1 and J is TRBJ1-6; D unclear. The sequencing here drew on CD4+ T cells from PBMCs cultured with SARS-CoV-2 spike peptides, taken before COVID-19 vaccination. In DNA form, the CDR3 reads TGTGCCAGCGCCGAATTGGGCAAGCTCAACTTT. Translating it yields CASAELGKLNF.